These T cell receptor beta chains were read from a single sample in a study of cytomegalovirus exposure and HLA in healthy donors. Clones were sequenced by immunoSEQ multiplex PCR, and TCRdb holds only the in-frame ones, with some missing. Among around 190,000 clones listed, roughly 85% were seen once. Sample: PBMCs. Source of these receptors: a woman aged 50 to 60 in good health and CMV-seronegative. CDR3s include the opening cysteine and the closing phenylalanine or tryptophan. Fields, in order: V gene, clone size, D gene, J gene, CDR3 protein, CDR3 DNA. The D gene is left open where the match is weak. The listing skips clone size in some rows; elsewhere it reads once, few, many or a size class.

TRBV18	.	.	TRBJ2-1	CASSPPAGYSYNEQFF	TGTGCCAGCTCACCACCGGCGGGCTATTCCTACAATGAGCAGTTCTTC
TRBV7-8	.	TRBD1	TRBJ2-1	CASSSWTGRDEQFF	TGTGCCAGCAGCTCTTGGACAGGGCGAGATGAGCAGTTCTTC
TRBV7-2	.	.	TRBJ2-4	CASSLTGRVKNIQYF	TGTGCCAGCAGCTTAACGGGTCGGGTGAAAAACATTCAGTACTTC
TRBV6-5	once	.	TRBJ1-5	CASSSGTTFNQPQHF	TGTGCCAGCAGTTCCGGGACAACCTTCAATCAGCCCCAGCATTTT
TRBV30	few	.	TRBJ2-6	CAFSGELRANVLTF	TGTGCCTTTTCCGGGGAGCTAAGGGCCAACGTCCTGACTTTC
TRBV27	.	TRBD2	TRBJ2-1	CASSGDYNEQFF	TGCGCAAGTAGCGGGGATTACAATGAGCAGTTCTTC
TRBV12-5	.	TRBD1	TRBJ2-2	CASGYLPRLTGITGELFF	TGTGCTAGTGGTTACCTCCCACGCTTGACAGGGATCACCGGGGAGCTGTTTTTT
TRBV7-6	.	.	TRBJ2-3	CASGAEITDTQYF	TGTGCCAGTGGGGCCGAGATCACAGATACGCAGTATTTT
TRBV6-5	.	TRBD2	TRBJ2-3	CASRGLVGTDTQYF	TGTGCCAGCAGAGGACTAGTTGGCACAGATACGCAGTATTTT
TRBV5-4	once	.	TRBJ2-7	CASSSPGGSYEQYF	TGTGCCAGCAGCTCCCCCGGCGGGTCCTACGAGCAGTACTTC
TRBV7-9	.	.	TRBJ2-5	CASSSRDQETQYF	TGTGCCAGCAGCTCCAGGGACCAAGAGACCCAGTACTTC
TRBV6-5	.	TRBD1	TRBJ1-1	CASSTGTGNTEAFF	TGTGCCAGCAGTACCGGGACAGGGAACACTGAAGCTTTCTTT
TRBV7-8	once	TRBD1	TRBJ2-4	CASSLRQGHGIQYF	TGTGCCAGCAGCTTGAGACAGGGGCACGGCATTCAGTACTTC
TRBV29-1	.	TRBD1	TRBJ1-2	CSVYGSGTGDYGYTF	TGCAGCGTTTATGGTTCCGGGACAGGCGACTATGGCTACACCTTC
TRBV14	.	TRBD2	TRBJ2-7	CASSQGLAAAYEQYF	TGTGCCAGCAGCCAAGGACTAGCGGCAGCCTACGAGCAGTACTTC
TRBV7-9	once	.	TRBJ2-3	CSSSQVAGLSTDTQYF	TGTTCCAGCAGCCAAGTGGCAGGACTAAGCACAGATACGCAGTATTTT
TRBV7-2	.	TRBD1	TRBJ2-6	CASLRDRGRSGANVLTF	TGTGCCAGTCTCCGGGACAGGGGCCGCTCTGGGGCCAACGTCCTGACTTTC
TRBV7-2	.	TRBD2	TRBJ2-7	CASSLDTQGLALPYEQYF	TGTGCCAGCAGCTTAGATACCCAAGGACTAGCCCTGCCCTACGAGCAGTACTTC
TRBV5-1	.	.	TRBJ2-3	CASSLATDTQYF	TGCGCCAGCAGCTTGGCAACAGATACGCAGTATTTT
TRBV27	.	.	TRBJ1-1	CASSLSQGMNTEAFF	TGTGCCAGCAGTTTATCGCAGGGAATGAACACTGAAGCTTTCTTT
TRBV4-2	.	.	TRBJ2-6	CASSQDAGAISGANVLTF	TGTGCCAGCAGCCAAGATGCAGGCGCCATCTCTGGGGCCAACGTCCTGACTTTC
TRBV30	.	.	TRBJ2-2	CASYFGGWSGELFF	TGTGCCTCTTATTTTGGGGGGTGGTCCGGGGAGCTGTTTTTT
TRBV9	.	TRBD2	TRBJ2-1	CASSDGGSVRNEQFF	TGTGCCAGCAGCGACGGCGGGAGTGTACGGAATGAGCAGTTCTTC
TRBV7-9	.	.	TRBJ1-4	CASSRGLINEKLFF	TGTGCCAGCAGCCGAGGGCTGATTAATGAAAAACTGTTTTTT
TRBV7-8	few	TRBD2	TRBJ2-1	CASSLELAGARYEQFF	TGTGCCAGCAGCTTAGAGCTAGCGGGAGCTAGGTATGAGCAGTTCTTC
TRBV15	once	.	TRBJ2-7	CATSRDLSVQGEQYF	TGTGCCACCAGCAGAGATCTCAGTGTGCAGGGCGAGCAGTACTTC
TRBV28	.	TRBD1	TRBJ2-1	CASSWGQGMHEQFF	TGTGCCAGCAGTTGGGGACAGGGTATGCATGAGCAGTTCTTC
TRBV7-9	.	TRBD2	TRBJ2-1	CSSSLGASGRGNEQFF	TGTTCCAGCAGCTTAGGGGCTAGCGGGAGGGGGAATGAGCAGTTCTTC
TRBV28	.	TRBD2	TRBJ2-5	CASSGAGGGEETQYF	TGTGCCAGCAGTGGCGCGGGGGGGGGCGAAGAGACCCAGTACTTC
TRBV4-2	.	.	TRBJ2-1	CASSQFLAGDEQFF	TGTGCCAGCAGCCAGTTCCTAGCAGGAGATGAGCAGTTCTTC
TRBV5-1	.	TRBD2	TRBJ2-5	CASRTSGSGETQYF	TGCGCCAGCAGAACTAGCGGGAGCGGGGAGACCCAGTACTTC
TRBV5-1	.	.	TRBJ2-2	CASTVGDLDGELFF	TGCGCCAGCACCGTCGGAGATCTGGACGGGGAGCTGTTTTTT
TRBV5-1	.	.	TRBJ2-1	CASSFEVQGSSYNEQFF	TGCGCCAGCAGCTTTGAGGTCCAGGGCTCATCTTACAATGAGCAGTTCTTC
TRBV6-1	.	TRBD2	TRBJ2-7	CASTLLAGSYEQYF	TGTGCCAGCACCTTACTAGCGGGGTCCTACGAGCAGTACTTC
TRBV18	once	TRBD2	TRBJ2-1	CASSPGTSGTPTQGSYNEQFF	TGTGCCAGCTCACCCGGGACTAGCGGGACACCCACTCAGGGCTCCTACAATGAGCAGTTCTTC
TRBV20-1	.	.	TRBJ2-1	CSARPKGEQFF	TGCAGTGCTAGACCTAAGGGGGAGCAGTTCTTC
TRBV30	.	TRBD2	TRBJ2-1	CAWDTSGRARNEQFF	TGTGCCTGGGATACAAGCGGGAGGGCCAGAAATGAGCAGTTCTTC
TRBV5-4	.	.	TRBJ2-3	CASSVTGSTDTQYF	TGTGCCAGCAGCGTTACGGGGAGCACAGATACGCAGTATTTT
TRBV29-1	.	TRBD1	TRBJ2-5	CSVAGTGGLRETQYF	TGCAGCGTTGCCGGGACAGGGGGACTTAGGGAGACCCAGTACTTC
TRBV28	.	TRBD2	TRBJ2-1	CASSSGASGSNEQFF	TGTGCCAGCAGTTCCGGGGCTAGCGGGAGCAATGAGCAGTTCTTC